The next 25 T cell receptor beta chains were all read from a single sample in a study of blood T cell repertoires in COVID-19. The protocol was immunoSEQ multiplex PCR, while the TCRdb copy is restricted to in-frame clones and leaves out a portion. The data contain 470,000 or so clones, 70% to 90% of them seen just once; the ten biggest clones take up 3.2%. The sample comprised peripheral blood. These TCRs come from a human donor in a cohort sampled during active COVID-19.

V gene TRBV18 combines with J gene TRBJ2-3, with D hard to call. The ends were cut back, 1 base at V and 0 bases at J, with 8 bases in the middle. The germline CDR1 and CDR2 sequences are KGHSH and LQKENI. The CDR3 covers 15 residues. The CDR3 nucleotides are TGTGCCAGCTCACCACTGGGCCCGAGCACAGATACGCAGTATTTT. Amino acids: CASSPLGPSTDTQYF.

The chain joins TRBV2 to TRBJ2-1; 9 nucleotides align to TRBD2. This CDR3 spans 16 amino acids. Germline CDR1 and CDR2: SNHLY and FYNNEI. Germline trimming cut 3 bases from V and 10 bases from J; bases unmatched to any gene: 13. CDR3 amino acids: CASSEQSLAGTGEQFF. The CDR3 region has the DNA TGTGCCAGCAGTGAGCAGAGTCTAGCGGGAACCGGGGAGCAGTTCTTC. The whole variable domain, filled in from reference TRBV2 and TRBJ2-1, reads EPEVTQTPSHQVTQMGQEVILRCVPISNHLYFYWYRQILGQKVEFLVSFYNNEISEKSEIFDDQFSVERPDGSNFTLKIRSTKLEDSAMYFCASSEQSLAGTGEQFFGPGTRLTVL.

The rearrangement uses TRBV24-1 and TRBJ2-3, with D hard to call. Trimming cost V 9 bases and J 4 bases, with 10 bases left between them. The CDR3 runs to 12 residues. CDR1 KGHDR and CDR2 SFDVKD come from the germline V gene. DNA of the CDR3: TGTGCCACCTCAGGAAGCCCAGATACGCAGTATTTT. Amino acid sequence: CATSGSPDTQYF.

This clone was observed a single time. V gene TRBV6-6 combines with J gene TRBJ2-7; TRBD1 matches at 10 bases. This CDR3 contains 15 residues. The J segment lost 4 bases and the V segment lost 5 bases, leaving 8 bases of the junction unmatched. Looked up from germline, CDR1 is MNHNY and CDR2 is SVGAGI (reference sequence). CDR3: CASSQGTGDYYEQYF. The DNA for the CDR3 is TGTGCCAGCAGTCAAGGGACAGGGGATTATTACGAGCAGTACTTC.

This clone occurred once. The chain recombines TRBV12-3 or TRBV12-4 with TRBJ2-3; D gene uncertain. Trimming removed 6 bases from V and 6 bases from J, with 10 bases in between. The CDR3 has 12 residues. The CDR3 sequence is CASRTKRDTQYF. CDR3 sequence (DNA): TGTGCCAGCAGAACTAAGCGCGATACGCAGTATTTT.

This clone was detected only a few times. The rearrangement links TRBV19 to TRBJ1-6, with TRBD1 matching over 9 bases. V gave up 3 bases and J gave up 7 bases; unmatched junction bases: 1. The length of the CDR3 is 14 residues. Germline V gene data show CDR1 as LNHDA and CDR2 as SQIVND (reference sequence). The CDR3 DNA follows: TGTGCCAGTAGTATCGGACAGGGGAATTCACCCCTCCACTTT. Its protein product is CASSIGQGNSPLHF.

This rearrangement joins TRBV4-2 to TRBJ2-7; 12 bases fit TRBD2. V was pared by 0 bases and J by 9 bases, with 9 bases of the junction left unmatched. Germline CDR1 and CDR2: LGHNA and YNFKEQ. This CDR3 region has 16 residues. Written as DNA, the CDR3 is TGTGCCAGCAGCCAAGAAGGGTCTAGCGGGAGGGCCGGGCAGTACTTC. As protein: CASSQEGSSGRAGQYF.

The rearrangement uses TRBV19 and TRBJ2-1; D gene uncertain. Germline V gene lookup returns CDR1 LNHDA and CDR2 SQIVND (reference sequence). The length of the CDR3 is 14 residues. Trimming removed 3 bases from V and 9 bases from J, with 15 bases in between. The CDR3 DNA reads as TGTGCCAGTAGTATTGGTCCCCTGGGCTCTGAGCAGTTCTTC. It translates to CASSIGPLGSEQFF.

The chain's CDR3 is CASSPPLKGAQYF. DNA for the CDR3: TGTGCCAGCAGCCCCCCCCTTAAGGGGGCCCAGTACTTC. This sequence joins TRBV7-9 and TRBJ2-5; the D gene is possibly TRBD1 (6 bases). The length of the CDR3 is 13 residues. Germline CDR1 and CDR2: SEHNR and FQNEAQ (reference sequence). V shed 5 bases and J shed 9 bases, with 16 bases lying between them.

This chain connects TRBV7-3 to TRBJ2-1; possible D gene TRBD2, 6 bases. The CDR3 is 17 residues long. Per the germline V gene, CDR1 is SGHTA and CDR2 is FQGTGA. Trimming took off 2 bases at V and 1 base at J, with 15 bases between the two ends. The CDR3 bases are TGTGCCAGCAGCTTATTAGCCGGGACTTTTTCCTACAATGAGCAGTTCTTC. Protein sequence: CASSLLAGTFSYNEQFF.

In its sample, this clone was seen a few times. The chain uses TRBV6-2 or TRBV6-3 and TRBJ1-1, with D hard to call. The CDR3 loop spans 12 amino acids. In germline, CDR1 is MNHEY, CDR2 SVGEGT. V dropped 5 bases and J dropped 4 bases, with 8 bases sitting between them. CDR3 residues: CASSRVGTEAFF. CDR3 bases: TGTGCCAGCAGTCGGGTGGGCACTGAAGCTTTCTTT.

This clone occurred a few times. V and J are TRBV6-5 and TRBJ1-2, with a weak D call TRBD1 (6 bases). The CDR3 contains 13 residues. Germline values: CDR1 MNHEY, CDR2 SVGAGI. Trimming left V 6 bases short and J 4 bases short, with 12 bases between. CDR3 loop: CASRDSRIYGYTF. The CDR3 DNA reads as TGTGCCAGCAGGGACAGCCGCATCTATGGCTACACCTTC.

The chain employs TRBV9 and TRBJ2-6, with D uncertain. The CDR3 contains 14 residues. Germline CDR1 SGDLS, CDR2 YYNGEE. Deletions cut 3 bases from V and 0 bases from J, with 4 bases between. CDR3: CASSGASGANVLTF. In nucleotides, the CDR3 is TGTGCCAGCAGCGGAGCCTCTGGGGCCAACGTCCTGACTTTC.

The chain employs TRBV7-9 and TRBJ1-2; D remains ambiguous. There are 15 residues in the CDR3. V was cut by 0 bases and J by 2 bases, with 10 bases left in between. Germline V gene sequence: CDR1 SEHNR, CDR2 FQNEAQ (reference sequence). The CDR3: CASSLAGSGNYGYTF. CDR3 coding DNA: TGTGCCAGCAGCTTAGCGGGGTCGGGGAACTATGGCTACACCTTC.

The chain uses TRBV10-3 and TRBJ2-3, with 8 nucleotides matching TRBD2. Losses at the gene ends were 3 bases for V and 5 bases for J; bases not matched to a gene: 13. This CDR3 region has 17 residues. Germline V gene sequence: CDR1 ENHRY, CDR2 SYGVKD. CDR3 amino acids: CAISDEREPQGRDTQYF. CDR3 DNA sequence: TGTGCCATCAGTGATGAGCGGGAGCCCCAGGGGAGAGATACGCAGTATTTT.

The CDR3 nucleotides are TGTGCCAGTAGAGGGGTCTCTGGAAACACCATATATTTT. Amino acids: CASRGVSGNTIYF. The chain links TRBV19 to TRBJ1-3; TRBD1 might be the D (5 bases). The germline V gene encodes CDR1 LNHDA and CDR2 SQIVND (reference sequence). The CDR3 extends over 13 amino acids. The V and J ends lost 6 bases and 0 bases respectively, with 6 bases between them. Full variable domain (missing parts from reference TRBV19 and TRBJ1-3): DGGITQSPKYLFRKEGQNVTLSCEQNLNHDAMYWYRQDPGQGLRLIYYSQIVNDFQKGDIAEGYSVSREKKESFPLTVTSAQKNPTAFYLCASRGVSGNTIYFGEGSWLTVV.

On this clone itself: Relative to the germline gene, one junction end is altered; a read error may explain this. This chain uses TRBV9 with TRBJ2-7; D is possibly TRBD1 (5 bases). CDR1 SGDLS and CDR2 YYNGEE come from the germline V gene. The CDR3 totals 16 residues. The CDR3 is CASSASTGIISDEQYF. The CDR3 DNA sequence: TGTGCCAGCAGCGCCAGTACAGGAATTATCTCCGACGAGCAGTACTTC.

The V call is TRBV30, the J call TRBJ2-7; 7 bases line up with TRBD1. V shed 3 bases and J 7 bases; nucleotides not matched to a gene: 9. The CDR3 extends over 13 amino acids. Germline values: CDR1 GTSNPN, CDR2 SVGIG (reference sequence). The DNA for the CDR3 is TGTGCCTGGAGGGATACAGGGGCTCGGGAGCAGTACTTC. This translates into CAWRDTGAREQYF.

V and J are TRBV5-1 and TRBJ1-1; D gene unclear. The V end was cut by 1 base, the J end by 1 base, with 8 bases between. The CDR3 contains 14 residues. From germline, CDR1 is SGHRS and CDR2 YFSETQ. The CDR3 nucleotides are TGCGCCAGCAGCTTGCTAGTTCAGAACACTGAAGCTTTCTTT. This translates into CASSLLVQNTEAFF.

The CDR3 is CASSVSTGSYNEQFF. Written as DNA, the CDR3 is TGTGCCAGCAGTGTTTCTACAGGGTCCTACAATGAGCAGTTCTTC. The chain recombines TRBV9 with TRBJ2-1, with D possibly being TRBD1 (6 bases). CDR3 length equals 15 residues. The V gene's germline CDR1 is SGDLS and CDR2 YYNGEE. The V gene lost 5 bases and the J gene lost 1 base, with 13 bases spanning the gap.

This chain connects TRBV2 to TRBJ1-5; TRBD1 aligns across 7 bases. Germline values: CDR1 SNHLY, CDR2 FYNNEI. V lost 6 bases, J lost 4 bases, and 9 bases stayed unmatched. This CDR3 contains 15 residues. DNA of the CDR3: TGTGCCAGCAGCGGGACAGAAGAAAGTAATCAGCCCCAGCATTTT. This gives the protein CASSGTEESNQPQHF.

The chain uses TRBV4-1 and TRBJ1-2; D gene unclear. V was clipped by 4 bases and J by 6 bases, with 15 bases between them. This CDR3 is built from 14 residues. CDR1 and CDR2 from the germline V gene are MGHRA and YSYEKL. The CDR3 nucleotides are TGCGCCAGCAGCCGTCCGAGGGTGGTCAATGGCTACACCTTC. Translation gives CASSRPRVVNGYTF.

The rearrangement uses TRBV11-3 and TRBJ2-7, with TRBD1 identical over 8 bases. V was pared by 4 bases and J by 5 bases, with 16 bases of the junction left unmatched. CDR3 size: 17 residues. Germline V gene sequence: CDR1 SGHNT, CDR2 YENEEA. CDR3 DNA sequence: TGTGCCAGCAGCTATAAATTAAGCACAGGGGGTCTCCACGAGCAGTACTTC. Translation gives CASSYKLSTGGLHEQYF.

V gene TRBV19 combines with J gene TRBJ2-2; D is perhaps TRBD2 (6 bases). Germline V lookup: CDR1 LNHDA, CDR2 SQIVND (reference sequence). The ends were cut back, 7 bases at V and 4 bases at J, with 22 bases in the middle. The CDR3 extends over 17 amino acids. This chain's CDR3 is CASNPTGFVEGTGELFF. The DNA of the CDR3 is TGTGCCAGTAACCCAACGGGGTTCGTGGAGGGCACCGGGGAGCTGTTTTTT. Full variable domain (outside the CDR3, taken from reference TRBV19 and TRBJ2-2): DGGITQSPKYLFRKEGQNVTLSCEQNLNHDAMYWYRQDPGQGLRLIYYSQIVNDFQKGDIAEGYSVSREKKESFPLTVTSAQKNPTAFYLCASNPTGFVEGTGELFFGEGSRLTVL.

Turning to this clone: The junction does not match germline at one end; this may be a read error. The chain employs TRBV6-5 and TRBJ1-4; TRBD1 matches at 9 bases. The germline V gene has CDR1 MNHEY and CDR2 SVGAGI. The CDR3 extends over 15 amino acids. For the CDR3, the DNA is TGTGCCAGCAGTGACTCCGGGACAGGGTTCGAAAAACTGTTTTTT. The encoded protein is CASSDSGTGFEKLFF.